This T cell receptor (beta chain) was retrieved from a study of blood T cell repertoires in COVID-19. At the level of the study: From the United States, Italy and Spain came samples of acute and convalescent COVID-19. T cells, B-cell-depleted T cells, or PBMCs supplied cDNA or gDNA.

Authors' methods: Cell counts per sample came from amplifying reference gene primers. Measured with immunoSEQ multiplex PCR; TCRdb has only the in-frame clones, and not every one. The D gene and trimming were derived from the DNA, and the V and J assignments and clone size from that table. This sample has under 150,000 clones, with roughly three quarters found just once. Trimming cost V 2 bases and J 14 bases, with 16 bases left between them. This CDR3 spans 14 amino acids. Germline V lookup: CDR1 MRHNA, CDR2 SNTAGT. The material sequenced was peripheral blood. This receptor was identified in a man older than 75 with acute or convalescent COVID-19. The V call is TRBV6-4, the J call TRBJ1-6; tentative D call: TRBD1 (6 bases). CDR3 region: CASSDRATGGTLHF. CDR3 nucleotides: TGTGCCAGCAGTGACCGGGCGACAGGTGGGACCCTCCACTTT.